This entry lists 13 T cell receptor beta chains sequenced from one sample in a study of T cells and Merkel cell carcinoma outcomes. Method: immunoSEQ multiplex PCR; TCRdb's copy keeps in-frame clones and lacks some. The table shows 2,500 to 3,500 clones, with 95% to 96% occurring only once. Sequenced material: tumor tissue from Merkel cell carcinoma. The source is a human donor with Merkel cell carcinoma.

The CDR3 is CASSPPSGGPREQYF. DNA of the CDR3: TGTGCCAGCTCACCACCGTCAGGGGGGCCTCGGGAGCAGTACTTC. The gene calls are TRBV18 and TRBJ2-7, with D possibly matching TRBD1 (7 bases). V lost 0 bases to trimming and J lost 7 bases, with 16 bases between them. The CDR3 sequence is 15 residues long. Germline CDR1 reads KGHSH; CDR2 reads LQKENI.

This chain links TRBV2 with TRBJ2-7; perhaps TRBD2 as D (5 bases). The CDR3 loop spans 14 amino acids. The germline V gene has CDR1 SNHLY and CDR2 FYNNEI. Trimming took off 7 bases at V and 3 bases at J, with 16 bases between the two ends. The CDR3 reads CASNAALGSYEQYF. As DNA, the CDR3 is TGTGCCAGCAATGCGGCACTAGGAAGCTACGAGCAGTACTTC.

A single count supports this clone. This rearrangement joins TRBV7-6 to TRBJ2-4; D might be TRBD1 (7 bases). With 1 base removed from V and 7 bases from J, the gap between germline ends came to 14 bases. The germline gives CDR1 SGHVS, CDR2 FNYEAQ. The CDR3 has 15 amino acids. CDR3: CASSLESAGGNIQYF. CDR3 coding DNA: TGTGCCAGCAGCTTAGAATCTGCAGGGGGGAACATTCAGTACTTC.

This chain connects TRBV7-8 to TRBJ2-7; D perhaps matches TRBD2 (6 bases). The germline CDR1 and CDR2 sequences are SGHVS and FQNEAQ. This CDR3 comprises 16 residues. Deletions cut 1 base from V and 0 bases from J, with 13 bases between. For the CDR3, the DNA is TGTGCCAGCAGCTTAGTTGGTAGCGGCCACTCCTACGAGCAGTACTTC. It encodes CASSLVGSGHSYEQYF.

CDR3 region: CASSQVGGGGEKLFF. The CDR3 DNA sequence: TGTGCCAGCAGCCAAGTAGGCGGGGGTGGTGAAAAACTGTTTTTT. The V call is TRBV14, the J call TRBJ1-4; D is possibly TRBD1 (5 bases). The germline V and J ends were trimmed by 1 base and 7 bases, with 13 bases remaining between them. The CDR3 length is 15 residues. Germline loops: CDR1 SGHDN, CDR2 FVKESK. Full variable domain (rest looked up from reference TRBV14 and TRBJ1-4): EAGVTQFPSHSVIEKGQTVTLRCDPISGHDNLYWYRRVMGKEIKFLLHFVKESKQDESGMPNNRFLAERTGGTYSTLKVQPAELEDSGVYFCASSQVGGGGEKLFFGSGTQLSVL.

The V and J genes are TRBV6-5 and TRBJ1-2; TRBD1 matches 8 bases. With V trimmed by 4 bases and J by 5 bases, 6 bases remained unmatched. Germline CDR1 is MNHEY and CDR2 is SVGAGI. The length of the CDR3 is 14 residues. The CDR3 protein is CASSSDRASYGYTF. CDR3 bases: TGTGCCAGCAGTTCGGACAGGGCATCATATGGCTACACCTTC.

The rearrangement joins TRBV27 to TRBJ1-1; D uncertain. The CDR3 loop spans 17 amino acids. Germline loops: CDR1 MNHEY, CDR2 SMNVEV (reference sequence). V was shortened by 0 bases and J by 0 bases, with 14 bases between the two germline ends. This chain's CDR3 is CASSLSPTYGVNTEAFF. CDR3 nucleotide sequence: TGTGCCAGCAGTTTATCCCCGACATATGGGGTGAACACTGAAGCTTTCTTT.

The V gene is TRBV28, the J gene TRBJ1-4, with D perhaps matching TRBD1 (5 bases). V was shortened by 1 base and J by 10 bases, with 7 bases between the two germline ends. The CDR3 runs 12 residues. Germline CDR1 MDHEN, CDR2 SYDVKM. Here the CDR3 reads CASSLYGGKLFF. The CDR3 DNA reads TGTGCCAGCAGTTTATATGGGGGAAAACTGTTTTTT. Using reference TRBV28 and TRBJ1-4 for the parts outside the CDR3, the full variable domain is DVKVTQSSRYLVKRTGEKVFLECVQDMDHENMFWYRQDPGLGLRLIYFSYDVKMKEKGDIPEGYSVSREKKERFSLILESASTNQTSMYLCASSLYGGKLFFGSGTQLSVL.

The rearrangement joins TRBV5-1 to TRBJ2-3; D gene uncertain. The CDR3 totals 17 residues. Trimming removed 0 bases from V and 0 bases from J, with 14 bases in between. Per the germline V gene, CDR1 is SGHRS and CDR2 is YFSETQ. The DNA for the CDR3 is TGCGCCAGCAGCTTGGCGGGTTTTAGAACTAGCACAGATACGCAGTATTTT. Its translation is CASSLAGFRTSTDTQYF.

The genes are TRBV19 and TRBJ1-1, with TRBD1 as a possible D gene (6 bases). The ends were cut back, 3 bases at V and 6 bases at J, with 11 bases in the middle. The CDR3 extends over 13 amino acids. Germline-derived CDR1 and CDR2 are LNHDA and SQIVND (reference sequence). The CDR3 nucleotides read TGTGCCAGTAGTATGGGGGCAAACGCTGAAGCTTTCTTT. It yields the protein CASSMGANAEAFF.

Points on this clone: This CDR3 is missing its conserved last phenylalanine or tryptophan, likely due to a read error. The rearrangement uses TRBV10-3 and TRBJ1-3; D perhaps matches TRBD1 (5 bases). The CDR3 contains 15 residues. Germline assignment: CDR1 ENHRY and CDR2 SYGVKD. Trimming took 0 bases from V and 4 from J, leaving 10 bases between them. CDR3 protein: CAISESWRDGNTIYV. The DNA for the CDR3 is TGTGCCATCAGTGAGTCATGGAGGGACGGAAACACCATATATGTT.

This clone has only one observation. The gene calls are TRBV6-6 and TRBJ2-1, with TRBD2 matching over 10 bases. The V segment lost 6 bases and the J segment 0 bases; nucleotides outside the gene matches: 5. CDR1 is MNHNY, CDR2 SVGAGI, per germline (reference sequence). This CDR3 is built from 16 residues. CDR3 sequence (DNA): TGTGCCAGCAGGACTCGGACTAGCGGCTCCTACAATGAGCAGTTCTTC. Its translation: CASRTRTSGSYNEQFF.

V and J are TRBV6-5 and TRBJ2-1; D is undetermined. V lost 4 bases and J 0 bases, leaving 7 bases between the germline ends. The germline gives CDR1 MNHEY, CDR2 SVGAGI. This CDR3 has 14 residues. The CDR3 loop is CASSLRSSYNEQFF. The CDR3 DNA follows: TGTGCCAGCAGTTTGCGGAGCTCCTACAATGAGCAGTTCTTC.